The source of this TCR beta chain is a study of T-cell memory formation after mild COVID-19. Study-level information: TCR clusters showed largely donor specificity. Overall study results and limits: There were some responding clones in pre-infection memory, which suggested that cross-reactive memory had joined. The second-wave clones peaking on day 37 were not confirmed as SARS-CoV-2-specific. Shrinking CD4+ clones were chiefly CM and EM; CD8+ ones were chiefly EMRA.

TCRdb used MiXCR to reprocess the 5' RACE reads, holding one entry per CDR3 protein. The repertoire holds tens of thousands of distinct CDR3 sequences, with under 25% as singletons. This clonotype has at least ten counts. The antigen remains unidentified. With V trimmed by 10 bases and J by 13 bases, 18 bases remained unmatched. The CDR3 is made up of 13 amino acids. CDR1 and CDR2 (germline): SEHNR, FQNEAQ (reference sequence). The chain joins TRBV7-9 to TRBJ2-5; 7 bases map to TRBD2. The receptor was derived from an adult who had mild COVID-19 (a few samples of this study predate the infection). Cell type and time point are not known. Source material: PBMCs or a T cell subset sorted from them (not recorded which). CDR3 amino acids: CATDTGASGRRYF. DNA for the CDR3: TGTGCCACCGACACCGGGGCTAGCGGTAGACGGTACTTC. Supplemented by reference TRBV7-9 and TRBJ2-5, the full variable domain reads DTGVSQNPRHKITKRGQNVTFRCDPISEHNRLYWYRQTLGQGPEFLTYFQNEAQLEKSRLLSDRFSAERPKGSFSTLEIQRTEQGDSAMYLCATDTGASGRRYFGPGTRLLVL.